This TCR beta chain was observed in a study of blood T cell repertoires in COVID-19. The overall study: The samples span acute and convalescent COVID-19 from the United States, Italy and Spain.

Generated by immunoSEQ multiplex PCR, the TCRdb table keeps only in-frame clones and is missing some. The table lists more than 250,000 clones, 87% of them singletons. Per the germline V gene, CDR1 is SGHDT and CDR2 is YYEEEE. Unmatched junction bases numbered 1, after V lost 0 bases and J lost 1 base. This CDR3 is 16 amino acids long. This study enrolled people aged roughly 18 to 100 from about two dozen US geographic areas. Clinical histories supplied by participants themselves formed the basis of cohort assignment. Before being deemed recovered, Cohort 3 donors had two negative PCRs, clearance, or symptom resolution.

The chain recombines TRBV5-6 with TRBJ1-6, with 7 bases aligning to TRBD1. This sequence originates from a woman aged 25 to 45 who had recovered from COVID-19. The sequenced sample was PBMCs or T cells enriched from blood (not recorded which). As DNA, the CDR3 is TGTGCCAGCAGCTTGGAGACAGGGTCCTATAATTCACCCCTCCACTTT. Encoded protein: CASSLETGSYNSPLHF.